The source of this TCR beta chain is a study of T cell responses to AZD1222 COVID-19 vaccine. Looked up from germline, CDR1 is SEHNR and CDR2 is FQNEAQ (reference sequence). Deletions cut 4 bases from V and 1 base from J, with 11 bases between. The CDR3 has 15 residues. Study-level findings and limits: Nearly half of unique spike-specific TCRs reportedly avoided B.1.351 and B.1.1.7 mutated regions. Spike-specific TCR depth and breadth grew after two AZD1222 doses. Repertoires were collected only later (after the peak T cell response had occurred). CD4 TCRs covered the whole spike, strongest at regions 160-218 and 743-854.

On this clone: Its target is unknown.

TCRdb keeps only in-frame clones here, not all; method: immunoSEQ multiplex PCR. The sample shows tens of thousands of clones, 80% to 85% of them seen only once. The receptor comes from an adult in good health. Sequences were derived from peripheral blood, sampled on day 0 of AZD1222 vaccination. This chain connects TRBV7-9 to TRBJ1-3, with D maybe TRBD1 (6 bases). The CDR3 nucleotides read TGTGCCAGCAGCTCTACAGGGAATTCTGGAAACACCATATATTTT. Translated, it gives CASSSTGNSGNTIYF.